This T cell receptor (beta chain) originates from a study of cytomegalovirus exposure and HLA in healthy donors (dated by TCRdb to about 2017). The study in broad terms: An earlier analysis of approximately 640 of the donors reported approximately 290 Gb of sequence data and roughly 110 million unique TCR beta sequences from about 179 million T cells. Roughly 300 gigabases of sequencing data and tens of millions of unique TCR sequences were included in an early release covering 500 to 750 HLA-typed donors. Of the roughly 400 genotyped donors, around 81% fell in the genetic ancestry cluster associated with self-reported Caucasian donors. The study aimed to test whether cataloging public T cell receptors could reveal signatures of past pathogen exposure. The T cell repertoires of several hundred subjects were profiled by immunosequencing and related to cytomegalovirus serostatus. Besides the first cohort of more than 650 subjects, a separate validation cohort made up of over 100 different subjects was used. High-throughput TCR immunosequencing, statistical association of individual TCRs with disease status, and machine learning were combined to predict cytomegalovirus infection status. In a later analysis, previously published TCR beta repertoires from several hundred donors were re-analyzed and high-resolution HLA genotyping was added so that TCR occurrence patterns could be studied. Rather than drawing on any new phenotypic data, the later analysis identified candidate immune exposures from TCR beta sequences and the way those sequences occurred across donors. To decide whether each TCR beta V gene segment behaved as functional or pseudogenic, an earlier analysis of 587 of the donors relied on high-throughput TCR beta sequencing. Donor age, sex, ethnicity and CMV serostatus were collected together with the repertoire data. In a later genetic analysis, genome-wide SNP genotypes for about 55% of the roughly 700 donors were used, and that subset was treated as a discovery cohort. All discovery cohort repertoires had been generated on a single sequencing platform. HLA typing included class I and class II loci at four-digit resolution. The number of typed donors differed by locus: roughly 629-630 for A, B, C, DRB1 and DQB1; 500 to 550 for DQA1; around 610 for DPA1; and some 450 for DPB1. Five DR-DQ haplotypes were treated as single units for association and clustering because of strong linkage in the cohort. On average, roughly 240,000 unique TCR beta nucleotide sequences were sequenced per donor among fewer than 500 genotyped donors of the cohort, with roughly 19% of those sequences being non-productive.

CDR1 SEHNR and CDR2 FQNEAQ were looked up in the germline V gene (reference sequence). V is shortened by 5 bases, J by 5 bases, and the region joining them spans 3 bases. Including cysteine and phenylalanine, the CDR3 has 10 amino acids. The entry retains the CDR3 DNA only, 30 bases that are in frame from base 1. Overall study results and their limits: In both the original and validation cohorts, the classifier was reported to diagnose cytomegalovirus status with high specificity and sensitivity. A total of about 180 TCR beta chains were listed by the study as associated with cytomegalovirus. A later genetic analysis associated a missense DCLRE1C variant with V-gene and J-gene trimming of TCR beta chains, and an independent cohort replicated the association. A few of the identified cytomegalovirus-associated TCR beta chains were confirmed in vitro to be specific for cytomegalovirus antigens. Because some donors lacked HLA typing at each locus, the association tests relied only on the typed subset. A further reported finding was that TCR beta sequences accurately predicted the HLA-A and HLA-B alleles for most subjects in the first cohort. In a later analysis, the rate of TCR association differed among HLA loci, with DRB1 alleles having the most associated TCRs and HLA-C alleles having the fewest. A cluster of highly shared sequence variants was judged likely to represent a technical artifact of the sequencing pipeline. According to the authors, the approach could potentially be generalized to other disease states and immunological phenotypes. Across donors, most TCR sequences were observed very rarely, whereas some public TCRs were present in many individuals. The only immune exposure information available for the cohort was CMV serostatus. Some IMGT-functional V segments, including TRBV6-2 and TRBV6-3, could not be told apart with the 87-base-pair reads, so those segments were excluded. Presence/absence analyses assumed roughly uniform sequencing depth across donors, an assumption that may not hold. Assigning TCR associations to individual alleles was difficult when HLA alleles, especially DR and DQ, strongly co-occurred. A later analysis found that HLA-associated TCR beta chains were more clonally expanded and had lower generation probabilities than equally common non-associated chains. In a later analysis, most CMV-associated TCR beta chains were found to appear HLA-restricted, with HLA associations seemingly driven largely by CMV exposure. This cohort had only TCR beta chains sequenced, and the lack of alpha or paired-chain data limited which features could be detected. Seventeen rarely observed V segments, including chromosome 9 orphons, were excluded from the earlier analysis of some 590 of the donors because counts were too low. In a later analysis, several top co-occurrence clusters were reported to appear linked to parvovirus B19, influenza, CMV and Epstein-Barr virus. In a later analysis, 15,000 to 20,000 TCR beta sequences were associated with specific HLA alleles at a false discovery rate of 0.05. According to a later genetic analysis, donors in an Asian-associated ancestry cluster had fewer N-insertions in productive TCRs than the approximately 670-donor mean. Correlated functional status among segregating V segments might be attributable to linkage disequilibrium, but an unknown experimental factor could not be ruled out. In an earlier analysis of more than 450 of the donors, most TCR beta V segments were observed in productive rearrangements about 87% or about 30% of the time, broadly matching IMGT annotations.

The cohort consisted of 666 healthy bone marrow donors. Cohort members were all nominally healthy when sampled, although unrecorded immune exposures were likely present. The donor tested CMV seronegative, placing the donor among the approximately 400 seronegative members of the cohort. Every donor gave a peripheral blood sample, and the peripheral blood mononuclear cells from that sample were used for TCR beta sequencing. Genomic DNA extraction from the blood cell samples was performed with the Qiagen DNeasy Blood Extraction Kit. The library relied on the immunoSEQ multiplex PCR assay. For the multiplex PCR, a mixture combining 60 forward primers for TCR Vbeta segments and 13 reverse primers for TCR Jbeta segments was used. The CDR3 region of rearranged TCR beta genes was amplified from genomic DNA with a multiplex PCR assay. The Illumina HiSeq System was used to sequence the amplified TCR beta libraries as 87-base-pair reads. In the source study's methods: Across the roughly 670 repertoires, a later analysis counted 80 million or so unique TCR beta chains, roughly 11 million of which were shared by at least two donors. Raw reads were error-corrected and collapsed into unique sequences by a nearest-neighbor algorithm in which closely related sequences were merged to remove PCR and sequencing errors. CDR3 sequences were aligned to IMGT reference sequences to assign V, D and J gene segments. Each retained sequence needed at least a six-nucleotide match to both a V gene segment and a J gene segment. Rearrangements were called productive when the CDR3 lacked stop codons and stayed in frame with V and J; all others were non-productive. CDR3 was defined by IMGT convention, running from the second conserved V-encoded cysteine to the conserved J-encoded phenylalanine. In an earlier analysis of 587 of the donors, sequences lacking an unambiguous match to a single V gene segment were excluded. In an earlier analysis of some 590 of the donors, a V segment was called functional when productive rearrangements were above 56.7%, and segregating when the standard deviation between donors exceeded 5%. A statistical classification framework was developed to diagnose cytomegalovirus status using the catalog of TCR beta chain sequences. In a later analysis, V and J genes were assigned by comparing TCR nucleotide sequences against IMGT/GENE-DB human TR gene sequences. A later analysis assigned CDR3 sequences and most-parsimonious VDJ recombination scenarios with the TCRdist pipeline. In a later analysis, each TCR beta chain was defined by its CDR3 amino acid sequence together with its V-gene family, and reads without a unique V-gene family were excluded. As a way to deal with suspected cross-contamination and a sequencing artifact, a later analysis dropped approximately 590 nucleotide sequences that were highly shared and had low generation probability. In a later analysis, a clonal expansion index was calculated for each public chain from normalized within-repertoire ranks of inferred template counts. A later analysis computed generation probabilities with a VDJ recombination model fitted to out-of-frame rearrangements, and checked the results against IGoR. In a later analysis, TCR-TCR, TCR-HLA and TCR-CMV co-occurrence was scored with hypergeometric tests, and a repertoire-size bias correction was applied to TCR pairs. A later analysis estimated false discovery rates by permuting HLA or CMV assignments 20 times. A later analysis grouped co-occurring TCRs with DBSCAN, adding TCRdist sequence similarity when clustering within HLA-allele-positive subsets. Co-occurrence clustering excluded repertoires with fewer than 30,000 or more than 120,000 public chains, plus five with anomalous nucleotide sharing. TCRdb took over this immuneACCESS table, retaining in-frame rearrangements with V and J assigned. Such tables are incomplete; in checked studies, under half of the missing clones stem from an unresolved V gene, and the remainder is unexplained. That table gives V, J and clone size, and the DNA gave D and trimming. The sample table holds under 140,000 clones, of which around 87% were seen once. Of the sample, around 2% falls within the top ten clones.

About this clone itself: Its target antigen remains unknown. No base quality information exists; no much larger clone differs at one position.

The TCR was taken from a middle-aged man in good health and CMV-seronegative. The V and J genes are TRBV7-9 and TRBJ1-1, with the D gene not clear enough to name. Sample: PBMCs. The DNA sequence reads TGTGCCAGCAGCCGGACTGAAGCTTTCTTT. It translates as CASSRTEAFF.